This TCR beta chain was sequenced during a study of CD8+ T cells in alopecia areata. About the research overall: Tofacitinib continued for 6 to 18 months and was then withheld for 6 months. Study results and limitations: In scalp samples, resident alphabeta T cells of normal skin are also sequenced. Lesional scalp displayed greater clonality than normal scalp, most notably in alopecia totalis/universalis.

Separation by sorting yielded CD4+ and CD8+ T cells from PBMCs. Germline V lookup: CDR1 LNHDA, CDR2 SQIVND (reference sequence). The CDR3 length is 15 residues. Trimming removed 4 bases at V and 8 bases at J, with 15 bases between. cDNA reverse transcribed from extracted RNA served as the sequencing template. This table comes from immunoSEQ multiplex PCR, and its TCRdb copy is limited to in-frame clones, with some not included. This repertoire shows around 200,000 clones, roughly 60% found once; its top ten account for 1.7%. Only a few counts were recorded for this clone. The target antigen is unknown.

Source: CD4+ T cells sorted from blood, taken at week 0. The chain recombines TRBV19 with TRBJ1-6, with no clear D. The TCR originated in a human donor with alopecia areata. The CDR3 is CASSTSMWQDSPLHF. The CDR3 region has the DNA TGTGCCAGTAGTACCTCTATGTGGCAAGATTCACCCCTCCACTTT.